Listed below are T cell receptor beta chains from one sample, sequenced in a study of blood T cell repertoires in COVID-19. Generated by immunoSEQ multiplex PCR, the TCRdb table keeps only in-frame clones and is missing some. The sample holds about 330,000 clones, roughly nine tenths seen once. Sequenced: PBMCs or T cells enriched from blood (not recorded which). The receptors originated from a woman aged 25-40 years who had recovered from COVID-19. Both conserved end residues are trimmed from each CDR3.

J gene: TRBJ2-1; V gene: TRBV4-3; CDR3 protein: ASSHGDSEQF
J gene: TRBJ1-5; V gene: TRBV18; CDR3 protein: ASSPSRVQPQH
J gene: TRBJ1-1; V gene: TRBV19; CDR3 protein: ASSLGNTEAF
J gene: TRBJ1-6; V gene: TRBV28; CDR3 protein: ASSTPQGVGSPLH
J gene: TRBJ2-3; V gene: TRBV14; CDR3 protein: ASSQDAGAPTDTQY
J gene: TRBJ1-1; V gene: TRBV29-1; CDR3 protein: SVEGRGRGTEAF
J gene: TRBJ2-1; V gene: TRBV7-2; CDR3 protein: ASSRGTPPREQF
J gene: TRBJ1-6; V gene: TRBV9; CDR3 protein: ASSRTGQGNSPLH
J gene: TRBJ2-3; V gene: TRBV7-9; CDR3 protein: ASSSSGGAADTQY
J gene: TRBJ1-4; V gene: TRBV5-6; CDR3 protein: ASSRGQGATNEKLF
J gene: TRBJ2-5; V gene: TRBV19; CDR3 protein: ASSPQGTLTQGTQY
J gene: TRBJ1-3; V gene: TRBV9; CDR3 protein: ASSVAVGSSGNTIY
J gene: TRBJ2-6; V gene: TRBV6-2/TRBV6-3; CDR3 protein: ASSLSRVSGANVLT
J gene: TRBJ1-1; V gene: TRBV27; CDR3 protein: ASSRRVGGAGTEAF
J gene: TRBJ2-5; V gene: TRBV6-1; CDR3 protein: ASSEFSRGNLGQETQY
J gene: TRBJ2-3; V gene: TRBV30; CDR3 protein: AWSVGTSGGAGTDTQY
J gene: TRBJ2-1; V gene: TRBV5-1; CDR3 protein: ASSSLTGREQF
J gene: TRBJ1-1; V gene: TRBV11-3; CDR3 protein: ASSDGQGENTEAF
J gene: TRBJ2-3; V gene: TRBV6-2/TRBV6-3; CDR3 protein: ASSYPASYRRTGPGADTQY
J gene: TRBJ2-6; V gene: TRBV2; CDR3 protein: ASGGASGANVLT
J gene: TRBJ2-3; V gene: TRBV9; CDR3 protein: ASSVDLAGGTDTQY
J gene: TRBJ2-5; V gene: TRBV7-2; CDR3 protein: ASSLVVPSGGGYQETQY
J gene: TRBJ2-1; V gene: TRBV27; CDR3 protein: ASSLGARWSYNEQF
J gene: TRBJ2-3; V gene: TRBV15; CDR3 protein: ATRQANTDTQY
J gene: TRBJ1-1; V gene: TRBV6-5; CDR3 protein: ASRQQTGRTEAF
J gene: TRBJ2-1; V gene: TRBV24-1; CDR3 protein: ATSDPASGRTYNEQF
J gene: TRBJ2-5; V gene: TRBV10-2; CDR3 protein: ASSSLAGGPVQY
J gene: TRBJ1-2; V gene: TRBV5-1; CDR3 protein: ASTQGSTNYGYT
J gene: TRBJ1-2; V gene: TRBV4-3; CDR3 protein: ASSQVGGQRLYGYT
J gene: TRBJ1-6; V gene: TRBV12-3/TRBV12-4; CDR3 protein: ASTLRGYSPLH
J gene: TRBJ1-5; V gene: TRBV11-2; CDR3 protein: ASSTGQGRQPQH
J gene: TRBJ2-7; V gene: TRBV27; CDR3 protein: ASSLMGSGGYEQY